The 10 T cell receptor beta chains reported below all come from one sample, sequenced in a study of blood T cell repertoires in COVID-19. The protocol was immunoSEQ multiplex PCR, while the TCRdb copy is restricted to in-frame clones and leaves out a portion. The table includes around 200,000 clones, about nine tenths detected once. The specimen was PBMCs or T cells enriched from blood (not recorded which). These receptors were collected from a man younger than 30 with acute COVID-19.

This clone was seen repeatedly, ten times or more. The V call is TRBV9, the J call TRBJ1-2; D possibly corresponds to TRBD1 (5 bases). V lost 3 bases and J lost 6, with 18 bases in between. CDR1 is SGDLS and CDR2 is YYNGEE in the germline V gene. This CDR3 comprises 15 residues. CDR3: CASSEAVGGVNGYTF. The DNA of the CDR3 is TGTGCCAGCAGCGAGGCCGTGGGAGGGGTCAATGGCTACACCTTC.

This chain joins TRBV19 and TRBJ2-1; 8 nucleotides line up with TRBD2. CDR1 and CDR2 (germline): LNHDA, SQIVND (reference sequence). V was clipped by 3 bases and J by 0 bases; unmatched bases: 4. There are 16 residues in the CDR3. The CDR3 protein is CASSMTGGGSYNEQFF. The CDR3 region has the DNA TGTGCCAGTAGTATGACGGGAGGGGGCTCCTACAATGAGCAGTTCTTC.

The chain uses TRBV11-1 and TRBJ2-7; weak D call: TRBD2 (5 bases). The CDR3 contains 15 residues. Trimming shortened V by 5 bases and J by 3 bases, and 17 bases separated the two germline ends. Germline V lookup: CDR1 SGHAT, CDR2 FQDESV (reference sequence). In nucleotides, the CDR3 is TGTGCCAGCAGCCCGAGTCGGGGAGCGTACTACGAGCAGTACTTC. The encoded protein is CASSPSRGAYYEQYF.

The count of this clone is one. The rearrangement uses TRBV5-6 and TRBJ1-6, with unresolved D. The CDR3 sequence is 14 residues long. V lost 3 bases and J lost 7, with 11 bases in between. Germline CDR1 SGHDT, CDR2 YYEEEE. CDR3 DNA: TGTGCCAGCAGCTGGCCCAGGAAGAATTCACCCCTCCACTTT. Protein product: CASSWPRKNSPLHF.

The chain joins TRBV18 to TRBJ2-5; the D gene is possibly TRBD2 (5 bases). The V end was cut by 6 bases, the J end by 9 bases, with 17 bases between. The CDR3 is 13 residues long. Germline assignment: CDR1 KGHSH and CDR2 LQKENI. CDR3 protein: CASSPGEGGSQYF. In DNA, the CDR3 is TGTGCCAGCTCGCCCGGGGAAGGAGGATCCCAGTACTTC. The full variable domain, in which reference TRBV18 and TRBJ2-5 provide the parts outside the CDR3, is NAGVMQNPRHLVRRRGQEARLRCSPMKGHSHVYWYRQLPEEGLKFMVYLQKENIIDESGMPKERFSAEFPKEGPSILRIQQVVRGDSAAYFCASSPGEGGSQYFGPGTRLLVL.

J is TRBJ2-7 and V is TRBV6-5; D perhaps matches TRBD2 (5 bases). With 8 bases removed from V and 0 bases from J, the gap between germline ends came to 14 bases. Per germline, CDR1 MNHEY and CDR2 SVGAGI. The CDR3 consists of 14 residues. The CDR3 is CASSEDLSSYEQYF. In DNA, the CDR3 is TGTGCCAGCTCGGAGGACTTAAGCTCCTACGAGCAGTACTTC.

This clone turned up a few times. The chain employs TRBV7-2 and TRBJ1-2; no firm D call. Looked up from germline, CDR1 is SGHTA and CDR2 is FQGNSA. The V end was cut by 1 base, the J end by 7 bases, with 13 bases between. This CDR3 spans 14 amino acids. In nucleotides, the CDR3 is TGTGCCAGCAGCTTAGTGGTCGGGGAGTTTGGCTACACCTTC. It encodes CASSLVVGEFGYTF. Together with reference TRBV7-2 and TRBJ1-2, the CDR3 gives the full variable domain: GAGVSQSPSNKVTEKGKDVELRCDPISGHTALYWYRQSLGQGLEFLIYFQGNSAPDKSGLPSDRFSAERTGGSVSTLTIQRTQQEDSAVYLCASSLVVGEFGYTFGSGTRLTVV.

This chain links TRBV28 with TRBJ2-7; TRBD2 matches at 8 bases. The length of the CDR3 is 17 residues. Germline V CDR1 and CDR2: MDHEN, SYDVKM. Trimming removed 6 bases from V and 3 bases from J; junction bases left unmatched: 16. The CDR3 is CASSPSSGAGENYEQYF. The CDR3, as DNA: TGTGCCAGCAGCCCGTCGAGCGGAGCGGGAGAGAACTACGAGCAGTACTTC.

The chain recombines TRBV6-2 or TRBV6-3 with TRBJ2-1; tentatively, D is TRBD2 (6 bases). The CDR3 length is 15 residues. Germline-derived CDR1 and CDR2 are MNHEY and SVGEGT. With 5 bases removed from V and 2 bases from J, the gap between germline ends came to 13 bases. The CDR3 DNA follows: TGTGCCAGCAGTCTCCCGGGGACTCCCTACAATGAGCAGTTCTTC. It yields the protein CASSLPGTPYNEQFF.

This CDR3 is CASSPDRGNQPQHF. The CDR3, as DNA: TGTGCCAGCAGCCCCGACAGGGGCAATCAGCCCCAGCATTTT. The chain joins TRBV7-9 to TRBJ1-5; 7 bases are a match to TRBD1. Trimming removed 5 bases from V and 2 bases from J; junction bases left unmatched: 3. The CDR3 has 14 amino acids. Per germline, CDR1 SEHNR and CDR2 FQNEAQ (reference sequence). Filled out from reference TRBV7-9 and TRBJ1-5, the complete variable domain reads DTGVSQNPRHKITKRGQNVTFRCDPISEHNRLYWYRQTLGQGPEFLTYFQNEAQLEKSRLLSDRFSAERPKGSFSTLEIQRTEQGDSAMYLCASSPDRGNQPQHFGDGTRLSIL.